This record concerns one T cell receptor (beta chain) sequence. One end of the junction varies from germline; a read error may be responsible. This record belongs to a study of CD8+CD57+ T cells in acquired aplastic anemia. Genomic DNA provided the template from which TCR beta VDJ and CDR3 profiles were obtained. One entry per CDR3 protein, called by TCRdb with MiXCR from the reads. This sample has hundreds of thousands of distinct CDR3 sequences, with around 72% found just once. CDR1 SNHLY and CDR2 FYNNEI come from the germline V gene. This CDR3 is 14 amino acids long. The clonotype comes from a human donor in good health, serving as a control. The chain carries TRBV2 and TRBJ2-7; D not resolved. Sequences were obtained from sorted CD4+, CD8+, or CD8+CD57+ T cells (not recorded which) from PBMCs. The CDR3, as DNA: TGTGCCACCAGCTTAAGTAATTCAGCTCTCCAGCATGACTTC. Its translation: CATSLSNSALQHDF.